Here is one T cell receptor (beta chain) with its context. This sample stems from a study of blood T cell repertoires in COVID-19. Per the original methods: Amplification of reference gene primers was used by the study to estimate nucleated cell counts. TCRdb's copy holds only in-frame clones and misses some; the assay was immunoSEQ multiplex PCR. The V and J calls and clone size are taken from that table; D and trimming were inferred from the DNA. The sample yields around 210,000 clones, approximately 85% seen once. This TCR came from a man aged 50 or older with COVID-19, enrolled during active disease. Input material: peripheral blood.

CDR3 in amino acids: CASTGSTGQNTEAFF. The CDR3 DNA reads TGTGCCAGCACCGGTTCGACAGGCCAGAACACTGAAGCTTTCTTT. The J gene is TRBJ1-1, the V gene TRBV28; TRBD1 is a possible D gene (6 bases). The V and J ends lost 7 bases and 1 base respectively, with 16 bases between them. Per germline, CDR1 MDHEN and CDR2 SYDVKM. This CDR3 comprises 15 residues.